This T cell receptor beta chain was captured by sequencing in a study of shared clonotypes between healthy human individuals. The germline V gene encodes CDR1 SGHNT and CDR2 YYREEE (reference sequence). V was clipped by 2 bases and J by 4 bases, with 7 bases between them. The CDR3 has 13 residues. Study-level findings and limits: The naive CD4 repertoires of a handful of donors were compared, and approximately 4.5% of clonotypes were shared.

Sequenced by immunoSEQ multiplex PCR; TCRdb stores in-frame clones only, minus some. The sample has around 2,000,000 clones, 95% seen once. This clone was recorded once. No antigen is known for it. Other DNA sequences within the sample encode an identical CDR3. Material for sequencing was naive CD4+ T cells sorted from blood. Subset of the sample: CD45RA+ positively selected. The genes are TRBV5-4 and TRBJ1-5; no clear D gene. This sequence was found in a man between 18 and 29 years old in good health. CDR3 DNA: TGTGCCAGCAGCTTAGCCGGTAATCAGCCCCAGCATTTT. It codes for CASSLAGNQPQHF.